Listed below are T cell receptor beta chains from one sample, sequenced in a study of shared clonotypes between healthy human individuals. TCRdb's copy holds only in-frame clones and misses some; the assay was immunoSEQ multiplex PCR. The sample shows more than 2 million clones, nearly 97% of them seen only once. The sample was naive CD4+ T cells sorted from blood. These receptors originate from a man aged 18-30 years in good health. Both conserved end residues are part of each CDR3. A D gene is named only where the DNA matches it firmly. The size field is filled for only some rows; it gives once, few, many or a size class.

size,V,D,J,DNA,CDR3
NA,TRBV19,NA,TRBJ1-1,TGTGCCAGTAGTTTGAGACAGATGTATCTAACTGAAGCTTTCTTT,CASSLRQMYLTEAFF
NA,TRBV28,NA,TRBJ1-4,TGTGCCAGCAGCCAGGACGGCCAGTATGAAAAACTGTTTTTT,CASSQDGQYEKLFF
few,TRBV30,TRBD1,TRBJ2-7,TGTGCCTGGAGTTGGCGGGACAGGGGGCTCCATTTC,CAWSWRDRGLHF
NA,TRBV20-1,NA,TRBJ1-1,TGCAGTGCTAGAGGGGGCCCAGGGGACTTCTTT,CSARGGPGDFF
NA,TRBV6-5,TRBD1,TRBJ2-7,TGTGCCACCCTAGAAACAGGGGGCCCCGGGGGTGGGCAGTACTTC,CATLETGGPGGGQYF
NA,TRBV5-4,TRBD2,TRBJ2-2,TGTGCCAGCAGCGCCGGGACTAAGAACACCGGGGAGCTGTTTTTT,CASSAGTKNTGELFF
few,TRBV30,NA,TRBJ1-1,TGTGCCTGGAGTGTTCAAGCGAACACTGAAGCTTTCTTT,CAWSVQANTEAFF
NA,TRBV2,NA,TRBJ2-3,TGTGCCAGCAGATCCAGGGGAACAGATACGCAGTATTTT,CASRSRGTDTQYF
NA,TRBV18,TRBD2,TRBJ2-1,TGTGCCAGCTCACCACCGGCTAGCGGACTTATATACAATGAGCAGTTCTTC,CASSPPASGLIYNEQFF
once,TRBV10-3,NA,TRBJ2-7,TGTGCCATCAGTGAGGGTCCCGGACAGACTTACGAGCAGTACTTC,CAISEGPGQTYEQYF
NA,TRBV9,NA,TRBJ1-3,TGTGCCAGCAGCGTAGAGGGCAGTTTTTCTGGAAACACCATATATTTT,CASSVEGSFSGNTIYF
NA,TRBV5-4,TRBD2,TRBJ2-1,TGTGCCAGCAGCTTGGGGACTAGCGGGGGCTATGAGCAGTTCTTC,CASSLGTSGGYEQFF
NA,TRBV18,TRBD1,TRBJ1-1,TGTGCCAGCTCACCCAGCCGGACAGGGGGAAGCGCTGAAGCTTTCTTT,CASSPSRTGGSAEAFF
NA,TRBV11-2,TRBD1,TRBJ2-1,TGTGCCAGCAGCTCCCTCCGGGACAGCTACAATGAGCAGTTCTTC,CASSSLRDSYNEQFF
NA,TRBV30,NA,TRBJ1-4,TGTGCCTGGAGTCCACAGGGTCAAAAACTGTTTTTT,CAWSPQGQKLFF
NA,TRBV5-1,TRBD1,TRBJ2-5,TGCGCCAGCAGCCCCACAGGGGCTCGGGAGACCCAGTACTTC,CASSPTGARETQYF
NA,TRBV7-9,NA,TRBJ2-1,TGTGCCAGCGCTCCGGCGAAGAGCTCCTACAATGAGCAGTTCTTC,CASAPAKSSYNEQFF
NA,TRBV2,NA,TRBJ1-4,TGTGCCAGCAGGGAAAATGAAAAACTGTTTTTT,CASRENEKLFF
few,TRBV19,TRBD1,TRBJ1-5,TGTGCCAGTAGTATTCAGGACAGGGGAGAACAGCCCCAGCATTTT,CASSIQDRGEQPQHF
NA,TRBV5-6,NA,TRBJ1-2,TGTGCCAGCAGCTTGGGATCCAGGGGCTACACCTTC,CASSLGSRGYTF
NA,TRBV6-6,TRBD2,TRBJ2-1,TGTGCCAGCAGTACTCTAGCGGGAGTCTTAAATGAGCAGTTCTTC,CASSTLAGVLNEQFF
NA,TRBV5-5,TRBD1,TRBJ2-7,TGTGCCAGCAGCTTTTACAGGGGGATCGCTGACGAGCAGTACTTC,CASSFYRGIADEQYF
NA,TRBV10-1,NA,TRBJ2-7,TGCGCCAGCAGTGAGTCACTCTCCGGGAAGCAGTACTTC,CASSESLSGKQYF
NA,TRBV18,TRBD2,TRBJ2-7,TGTGCCAGCTCACCCGCACTGTCTAGCGGGACCTACGAGCAGTACTTC,CASSPALSSGTYEQYF
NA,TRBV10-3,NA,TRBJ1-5,TGTGCCATCAGTGAGTCACTGACAGATTATCAGCCCCAGCATTTT,CAISESLTDYQPQHF
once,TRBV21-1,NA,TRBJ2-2,TGTGCCAGCAGCTCCGCGGAGCGACAGAACACCGGGGAGCTGTTTTTT,CASSSAERQNTGELFF
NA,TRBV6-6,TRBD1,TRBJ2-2,TGTGCCAGCAGGGACAGGGAAGGGATCGGGGAGCTGTTTTTT,CASRDREGIGELFF
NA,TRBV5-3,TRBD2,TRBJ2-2,TGTGCCAGAAGCTTGGCACCGGGGGGGCCGAACACCGGGGAGCTGTTTTTT,CARSLAPGGPNTGELFF